This T cell receptor (beta chain) was identified in a study of beta chain features in type 1 diabetes. Study-wide context: Examination covered 107,917,701 sorted cells spanning all samples.

Germline CDR1 SQVTM, CDR2 ANQGSEA. The CDR3 runs 15 residues. J was trimmed by 8 bases and V by 4 bases; bases with no gene match: 11. This clone appeared a few times. Antigen unknown. Expressed TCRB transcripts got sequenced, as all isolated RNA was reverse transcribed. The table came from immunoSEQ multiplex PCR; TCRdb's copy has only in-frame clones and leaves some out. The data show roughly 400,000 clones, around 16% seen once. Study conclusions and caveats: Moderate yet significant TCRB CDR3 shortening was seen in Type 1 diabetes patients in all four CD4+ subsets. The study found that naive, central memory and Treg TCRB repertoires appeared more similar in patients than in healthy donors.

Each sorted population was over 98% pure. The clonotype originates from a woman in her late teens or twenties in good health. Sample: naive CD4+ T cells from blood. The chain couples TRBV29-1 to TRBJ1-4; 9 bases are shared with TRBD1. The CDR3 coding sequence is TGCAGCGTTGGGGGGACAGGGCAGAAGAGAGAAAAACTGTTTTTT. This encodes CSVGGTGQKREKLFF.